One and the same sample provided the 11 T cell receptor beta chains below, sequenced in a study of beta chain features in type 1 diabetes. Since all of the isolated RNA was reverse transcribed, expressed TCRB transcripts were what got sequenced. TCRdb's table, derived via immunoSEQ multiplex PCR, lists solely in-frame clones and lacks some. The table lists more than 300,000 clones, around 15% of them singletons. The specimen was naive CD4+ T cells from blood. The receptors were gathered from a woman aged 18-29 years in good health.

The V and J genes are TRBV7-2 and TRBJ1-5; tentative D call: TRBD1 (6 bases). The CDR3 has 13 residues. V lost 5 bases, J lost 6 bases, and 11 bases lay in between. Germline CDR1 SGHTA, CDR2 FQGNSA. The CDR3 DNA reads TGTGCCAGCAGCGTCAGGGGTCTTCAGCCCCAGCATTTT. Protein: CASSVRGLQPQHF.

This clone was counted a few times. The chain is built from TRBV5-6 and TRBJ1-5, with 10 positions matching TRBD1. The V gene's germline CDR1 is SGHDT and CDR2 YYEEEE. V lost 0 bases, J lost 4 bases, and 4 bases stayed unmatched. The CDR3 spans 16 residues. The CDR3 spells CASSLGQGARNQPQHF. DNA for the CDR3: TGTGCCAGCAGCTTGGGACAGGGGGCGCGTAATCAGCCCCAGCATTTT. The whole variable domain, remainder taken from reference TRBV5-6 and TRBJ1-5, is DAGVTQSPTHLIKTRGQQVTLRCSPKSGHDTVSWYQQALGQGPQFIFQYYEEEERQRGNFPDRFSGHQFPNYSSELNVNALLLGDSALYLCASSLGQGARNQPQHFGDGTRLSIL.

V and J are TRBV7-3 and TRBJ2-7, with 9 bases fitting TRBD1. CDR1 and CDR2 from the germline V gene are SGHTA and FQGTGA. The CDR3 has 15 residues. V lost 4 bases to trimming and J lost 6 bases; unmatched junction nucleotides: 10. The CDR3 DNA is TGTGCCAGCAGCTCGACTGGCGGACAGGGGTTCGAGCAGTACTTC. Translation: CASSSTGGQGFEQYF.

This clone appeared a few times. This chain's CDR3 is CASSLIPGGKGSGANVLTF. The DNA for the CDR3 is TGCGCCAGCAGCTTGATACCGGGAGGGAAAGGTTCTGGGGCCAACGTCCTGACTTTC. The rearrangement uses TRBV5-1 and TRBJ2-6; 8 bases agree with TRBD2. CDR1 is SGHRS, CDR2 YFSETQ, per germline. V was clipped by 1 base and J by 1 base; unmatched bases: 10. The CDR3 runs to 19 residues.

This clone was counted only a few times. The chain combines TRBV7-9 with TRBJ1-4; D is unresolved. The CDR3 loop spans 14 amino acids. In germline, CDR1 is SEHNR, CDR2 FQNEAQ (reference sequence). V gave up 1 base and J gave up 8 bases, with 11 bases separating them. The DNA for the CDR3 is TGTGCCAGCAGCTTAGACGGGAGAGGGGAAAAACTGTTTTTT. This sequence encodes CASSLDGRGEKLFF.

The sample holds a few counts of this clone. CDR3 bases: TGCGCCAGCAGCTTTAGCGGGGAACTCTACGAGCAGTACTTC. It encodes CASSFSGELYEQYF. V gene TRBV5-1 combines with J gene TRBJ2-7, with 8 nucleotides matching TRBD2. Germline assignment: CDR1 SGHRS and CDR2 YFSETQ. Trimming at V came to 2 bases and at J to 3 bases, leaving 4 bases not matched to a gene. The CDR3 totals 14 residues.

The table lists this clone with a few counts. This sequence joins TRBV27 and TRBJ2-7; D is possibly TRBD2 (5 bases). Germline CDR1 is MNHEY and CDR2 is SMNVEV (reference sequence). The CDR3 totals 14 residues. V was pared by 6 bases and J by 1 base, with 13 bases between. The chain's CDR3 is CASSNREQSYEQYF. The CDR3 DNA reads TGTGCCAGCAGCAACCGGGAACAATCCTACGAGCAGTACTTC.

A few counts support this clone. The chain is built from TRBV9 and TRBJ2-3; D might be TRBD1 (5 bases). Germline loops: CDR1 SGDLS, CDR2 YYNGEE. The CDR3 contains 15 residues. V lost 4 bases and J 3 bases, leaving 15 bases between the germline ends. CDR3 region: CASSRSQGRTDTQYF. The CDR3 DNA sequence: TGTGCCAGCAGCAGGAGTCAGGGTAGGACAGATACGCAGTATTTT.

This clone was counted between two and nine times. The chain has TRBV4-1 and TRBJ2-7; TRBD2 aligns across 14 bases. The CDR3 is 19 residues long. V was pared by 0 bases and J by 5 bases, with 12 bases of the junction left unmatched. Germline-derived CDR1 and CDR2 are MGHRA and YSYEKL. The CDR3 spells CASSQDRSPGTSGSNEQYF. The CDR3 nucleotides read TGCGCCAGCAGCCAAGATCGCTCTCCGGGGACTAGCGGGAGCAACGAGCAGTACTTC.

The V call is TRBV11-3, the J call TRBJ2-4, with D perhaps matching TRBD1 (7 bases). The CDR3 totals 13 residues. The germline CDR1 and CDR2 sequences are SGHNT and YENEEA. Trimming took off 5 bases at V and 9 bases at J, with 14 bases between the two ends. CDR3 residues: CASSPTGTGIQYF. The CDR3 coding sequence is TGTGCCAGCAGCCCGACAGGGACTGGCATTCAGTACTTC.

V is TRBV5-6 and J is TRBJ2-2; no firm D call. CDR3 size: 13 residues. The ends were cut back, 2 bases at V and 4 bases at J, with 6 bases in the middle. CDR1 is SGHDT, CDR2 YYEEEE, per germline. The CDR3 DNA reads TGTGCCAGCAGCTTTTTTAGCACCGGGGAGCTGTTTTTT. Protein sequence: CASSFFSTGELFF.